This TCR beta chain appears in the sequencing data of a study of cytomegalovirus exposure and HLA in healthy donors. General study points: Rarity held for most TCR sequences, but there were some public TCRs that occurred in many donors. A few V segments could not be told apart, such as TRBV6-2 and TRBV6-3, and were left out.

J was trimmed by 3 bases and V by 5 bases; bases with no gene match: 11. This CDR3 is 16 amino acids long. Germline CDR1 reads SGHNT; CDR2 reads YENEEA. The PCR contained 60 Vbeta and 13 Jbeta primers. TCRdb keeps only in-frame clones here, not all; method: immunoSEQ multiplex PCR. The sample carries under 250,000 clones, roughly 80% recorded once. This clone turned up a few times. Its specificity is not known. Source material: PBMCs. The chain recombines TRBV11-3 with TRBJ2-5; TRBD2 aligns across 8 bases. The receptor comes from a man in his forties in good health and CMV-seropositive. The CDR3 reads CASSLVPSGQEETQYF. The CDR3, as DNA: TGTGCCAGCAGCCTAGTCCCTAGCGGGCAGGAAGAGACCCAGTACTTC.